The T cell receptor (beta chain) described here comes from a study of tumor T cells in aggressive B-cell lymphoma (dated by TCRdb to the late 2010s). Libraries were made using the immunoSEQ multiplex PCR assay. TCRdb obtained this table from immuneACCESS and retained in-frame rearrangements with V and J assigned. These tables miss some clones; where compared with another copy, unresolved V genes account for less than half of the shortfall, and the remainder is unexplained. The sample table lists 8,500 to 9,500 clones, around 84% of them with a count of one. The ten largest account for about 3.4% of the sample. The CDR3, cysteine through phenylalanine, is 13 amino acids long. This entry keeps only the CDR3 DNA: 39 bases, framed from base 1. V is cut by 0 bases and J by 5 bases, and the space between the germline ends is 8 bases. CDR1 and CDR2 (SGHRS, YFSETQ) derive from the germline V gene. Concerning this clone itself: Its specific antigen is unknown. Base qualities are not provided; no much larger clone lies one nucleotide away.

Input material: tumor tissue. The V and J segments used are TRBV5-1 and TRBJ1-1; no confident D gene assignment can be made. The TCR comes from an adult with diffuse large B cell lymphoma. The CDR3 protein: CASSLGLLTEAFF. The nucleotide sequence reads as follows: TGCGCCAGCAGCTTGGGACTTCTTACTGAAGCTTTCTTT.